What follows are 29 T cell receptor beta chains derived from one specimen sequenced in a study of blood T cell repertoires in COVID-19. Data came from immunoSEQ multiplex PCR; TCRdb stores just in-frame clones and leaves some out. The data show about 250,000 clones, with roughly 84% seen just once and roughly 0.87% held by the top ten. The source material was peripheral blood. These receptors came from a human donor with COVID-19, enrolled during active disease. The donor label of this sample is uncertain.

V and J are TRBV25-1 and TRBJ2-7, with 10 bases fitting TRBD2. The CDR3 has 13 amino acids. The V segment lost 6 bases and the J segment 6 bases; nucleotides outside the gene matches: 5. Germline V gene lookup returns CDR1 MGHDK and CDR2 SYGVNS. CDR3 protein: CASSLAGVPEQYF. The CDR3 DNA follows: TGTGCCAGCAGCCTAGCGGGAGTCCCCGAGCAGTACTTC.

The rearrangement uses TRBV3-1 (or the pseudogene TRBV3-2) and TRBJ1-1; D is possibly TRBD1 (5 bases). Germline values: CDR1 LGHDT, CDR2 YNNKEL (reference sequence). The CDR3 length is 13 residues. V lost 4 bases, J lost 1 base, and 7 bases lay in between. This CDR3 reads CASSPGGNTEAFF. CDR3 sequence (DNA): TGTGCCAGCAGCCCGGGGGGGAACACTGAAGCTTTCTTT.

This clone was observed a handful of times. J is TRBJ1-5 and V is TRBV28, with D perhaps TRBD1 (6 bases). From germline, CDR1 is MDHEN and CDR2 SYDVKM. Trimming took off 2 bases at V and 2 bases at J, with 10 bases between the two ends. The CDR3 runs to 15 residues. For the CDR3, the DNA is TGTGCCAGCAGTTTAAACTCAGGGGGCAATCAGCCCCAGCATTTT. Its protein product is CASSLNSGGNQPQHF.

A few counts support this clone. CDR3 region: CASSQVLDSGNTEAFF. The CDR3 nucleotides read TGCGCCAGCAGCCAAGTTCTAGACAGTGGGAACACTGAAGCTTTCTTT. The chain has TRBV4-3 and TRBJ1-1, with a possible D match to TRBD1 (5 bases). The CDR3 length is 16 residues. The germline V gene encodes CDR1 LGHNA and CDR2 YSLEER. The germline V and J ends were trimmed by 1 base and 1 base, with 13 bases remaining between them.

This sequence joins TRBV6-6 and TRBJ2-7; 7 bases fit TRBD1. Germline trimming cut 6 bases from V and 0 bases from J; bases unmatched to any gene: 11. Per germline, CDR1 MNHNY and CDR2 SVGAGI (reference sequence). CDR3 length equals 16 residues. CDR3 nucleotides: TGTGCCAGCAGCCGACAGGGTCAGTTAAGCTCCTACGAGCAGTACTTC. Protein: CASSRQGQLSSYEQYF.

The chain uses TRBV3-1 (or the pseudogene TRBV3-2) and TRBJ1-2; 8 bases are shared with TRBD1. Germline values: CDR1 LGHDT, CDR2 YNNKEL (reference sequence). Trimming cost V 0 bases and J 8 bases; bases outside gene matches: 11. The CDR3 has 16 residues. DNA of the CDR3: TGTGCCAGCAGCCAAGATGTGGCAGGGGGCCGAGGAGGCTACACCTTC. Its protein is CASSQDVAGGRGGYTF.

Comment on this clone: The limits of the CDR3 on the DNA are not certain, so only TCRdb's listed CDR3 is given. This chain's CDR3 is CASSFGPGEQYF. The V and J genes are TRBV27 and TRBJ2-7; the table's D call TRBD1 went unverified against the DNA. Both ends counted, the CDR3 spans 12 residues. CDR1 and CDR2 (germline): MNHEY, SMNVEV (reference sequence).

V and J are TRBV28 and TRBJ2-1; 8 nucleotides agree with TRBD2. This CDR3 comprises 14 residues. V lost 7 bases and J lost 5; bases outside the gene matches: 7. In germline, CDR1 is MDHEN, CDR2 SYDVKM. The CDR3 loop reads CASKAGDFDNEQFF. The CDR3, as DNA: TGTGCCAGCAAAGCGGGAGATTTTGACAATGAGCAGTTCTTC.

The gene calls are TRBV9 and TRBJ1-2; 7 bases map to TRBD1. Per germline, CDR1 SGDLS and CDR2 YYNGEE. After removal of 5 bases from V and 1 base from J, the junction contained 11 bases not matched to a gene. CDR3 length: 16 amino acids. CDR3: CASRQTTGLLNYGYTF. Written as DNA, the CDR3 is TGTGCCAGCAGACAGACGACAGGGCTACTTAACTATGGCTACACCTTC.

The V call is TRBV27, the J call TRBJ1-5; 10 positions match TRBD1. With 6 bases clipped from V and 6 bases from J, the junction kept 5 bases outside the gene matches. The CDR3 is 14 amino acids. Germline CDR1 MNHEY, CDR2 SMNVEV (reference sequence). The CDR3 region has the DNA TGTGCCAGCAGCCCAGACAGGGGGCTTCAGCCCCAGCATTTT. It encodes CASSPDRGLQPQHF.

The rearrangement uses TRBV20-1 and TRBJ1-1; TRBD1 aligns across 7 bases. Trimming at V came to 6 bases and at J to 7 bases, leaving 8 bases not matched to a gene. The CDR3 has 12 amino acids. CDR1 and CDR2 (germline): DFQATT, SNEGSKA (reference sequence). The CDR3, as DNA: TGCAGTGCCAGTCCAGACAGGGATGAAGCTTTCTTT. It translates to CSASPDRDEAFF.

This chain connects TRBV5-1 to TRBJ2-7; 11 bases map to TRBD2. V shed 3 bases, J shed 4 bases, and the junction held 9 bases outside the gene matches. There are 16 residues in the CDR3. CDR1 and CDR2 (germline): SGHRS, YFSETQ. For the CDR3, the DNA is TGCGCCAGCAGCTCTTTATCCGGGACTAGCGGATACGAGCAGTACTTC. Protein: CASSSLSGTSGYEQYF.

The chain combines TRBV7-2 with TRBJ1-2, with D maybe TRBD1 (5 bases). This CDR3 contains 16 residues. Germline-derived CDR1 and CDR2 are SGHTA and FQGNSA. The V gene lost 2 bases and the J gene lost 4 bases, with 17 bases spanning the gap. The CDR3 here is CASSLNAPQGGYGYTF. CDR3 in DNA: TGTGCCAGCAGCTTAAACGCGCCCCAGGGCGGCTATGGCTACACCTTC.

The chain links TRBV28 to TRBJ1-2; TRBD1 is a possible D gene (5 bases). The CDR3 contains 13 residues. V lost 3 bases and J 8 bases, leaving 13 bases between the germline ends. CDR1 and CDR2 (germline): MDHEN, SYDVKM. CDR3 protein: CASSFSGSRGYTF. Here the CDR3 DNA reads TGTGCCAGCAGTTTTTCAGGGTCTCGAGGCTACACCTTC.

This sequence joins TRBV3-1 (or the pseudogene TRBV3-2) and TRBJ2-3, with D unclear. V was trimmed by 5 bases and J by 2 bases, leaving 8 bases between them. CDR1 is LGHDT, CDR2 YNNKEL, per germline (reference sequence). The CDR3 runs 13 residues. CDR3 sequence (DNA): TGTGCCAGCAGCAGACTCTACACAGATACGCAGTATTTT. Amino acids: CASSRLYTDTQYF.

V and J are TRBV5-4 and TRBJ1-4, with D possibly TRBD1 on 6 matching bases. The ends were cut back, 0 bases at V and 5 bases at J, with 11 bases in the middle. CDR3 length equals 15 residues. Germline V CDR1 and CDR2: SGHNT, YYREEE (reference sequence). Written as DNA, the CDR3 is TGTGCCAGCAGCTTGGGGGGGCAGGGGAATGAAAAACTGTTTTTT. Protein sequence: CASSLGGQGNEKLFF. Full variable domain (remainder filled in from reference TRBV5-4 and TRBJ1-4): ETGVTQSPTHLIKTRGQQVTLRCSSQSGHNTVSWYQQALGQGPQFIFQYYREEENGRGNFPPRFSGLQFPNYSSELNVNALELDDSALYLCASSLGGQGNEKLFFGSGTQLSVL.

The chain links TRBV15 to TRBJ2-7; D may be TRBD2 (5 bases). The CDR3 length is 15 residues. CDR1 is LNHNV and CDR2 is YYDKDF in the germline V gene (reference sequence). Trimming shortened V by 6 bases and J by 3 bases, and 18 bases separated the two germline ends. The CDR3 sequence is CATSPGVGVSYEQYF. CDR3 nucleotides: TGTGCCACCAGTCCGGGCGTGGGAGTCAGCTACGAGCAGTACTTC.

V usage is TRBV27 and J usage is TRBJ2-1, with a weak D call TRBD1 (5 bases). The length of the CDR3 is 17 residues. Looked up from germline, CDR1 is MNHEY and CDR2 is SMNVEV (reference sequence). Trimming cost V 0 bases and J 5 bases, with 17 bases left between them. DNA for the CDR3: TGTGCCAGCAGTTTATCGCAGGGTACCTTCTTTAACAATGAGCAGTTCTTC. It is translated as CASSLSQGTFFNNEQFF.

This chain uses TRBV12-3 or TRBV12-4 with TRBJ1-4; D gene unclear. The V and J ends lost 7 bases and 6 bases respectively, with 6 bases between them. CDR3 length equals 11 residues. The DNA of the CDR3 is TGTGCCAGCACCCTCGATGAAAAACTGTTTTTT. This encodes CASTLDEKLFF.

The CDR3 nucleotides read TGTGCCAGCAGCTTAATGCGGGAGGCCGGGGAGCTGTTTTTT. Residues: CASSLMREAGELFF. The V gene is TRBV7-2, the J gene TRBJ2-2; 8 nucleotides agree with TRBD2. This CDR3 contains 14 residues. J lost 6 bases, V lost 2 bases, and 2 bases had no gene match. Germline V lookup: CDR1 SGHTA, CDR2 FQGNSA.

The chain carries TRBV28 and TRBJ1-2; 9 bases align to TRBD1. CDR1 and CDR2 from the germline V gene are MDHEN and SYDVKM. The V and J ends lost 7 bases and 1 base, in that order; junction bases with no gene match: 4. The CDR3 is 14 amino acids. The CDR3 here is CASKTGGNNYGYTF. In nucleotides, the CDR3 is TGTGCCAGCAAAACAGGGGGCAATAACTATGGCTACACCTTC.

The V and J genes are TRBV5-1 and TRBJ1-1; TRBD1 is a possible D gene (5 bases). Trimming removed 7 bases at V and 3 bases at J, with 16 bases between. The CDR3 spans 14 residues. Germline V CDR1 and CDR2: SGHRS, YFSETQ. CDR3 coding DNA: TGCGCCAGCGGGGTGGAAGTCAGGGACACTGAAGCTTTCTTT. Translating gives CASGVEVRDTEAFF.

V gene TRBV14 combines with J gene TRBJ2-1; 11 bases align to TRBD2. This CDR3 has 16 residues. Germline V gene sequence: CDR1 SGHDN, CDR2 FVKESK. The trim removed 5 bases at V and 3 bases at J, leaving 6 bases unmatched. CDR3 nucleotide sequence: TGTGCCAGCAGCATCTCCGGGACTAGCGGCTACAATGAGCAGTTCTTC. It codes for CASSISGTSGYNEQFF.

The sample holds a few counts of this clone. The chain couples TRBV5-6 to TRBJ2-1, with a possible D match to TRBD1 (5 bases). Trimming removed 2 bases at V and 9 bases at J, with 12 bases between. Germline V gene data show CDR1 as SGHDT and CDR2 as YYEEEE. The CDR3 loop spans 13 amino acids. CDR3 DNA: TGTGCCAGCAGCTTTCGTAGGGGCAGTGAGCAGTTCTTC. It translates to CASSFRRGSEQFF. Full variable domain (missing parts from reference TRBV5-6 and TRBJ2-1): DAGVTQSPTHLIKTRGQQVTLRCSPKSGHDTVSWYQQALGQGPQFIFQYYEEEERQRGNFPDRFSGHQFPNYSSELNVNALLLGDSALYLCASSFRRGSEQFFGPGTRLTVL.

The V call is TRBV2, the J call TRBJ2-7; perhaps TRBD1 as D (7 bases). The germline gives CDR1 SNHLY, CDR2 FYNNEI. The CDR3 consists of 16 residues. Trimming took off 2 bases at V and 1 base at J, with 15 bases between the two ends. CDR3 DNA: TGTGCCAGCAGTGAATGGGCCAGGGGGGTTTCCTACGAGCAGTACTTC. The encoded protein is CASSEWARGVSYEQYF. The complete variable domain, with remaining parts taken from reference TRBV2 and TRBJ2-7, reads EPEVTQTPSHQVTQMGQEVILRCVPISNHLYFYWYRQILGQKVEFLVSFYNNEISEKSEIFDDQFSVERPDGSNFTLKIRSTKLEDSAMYFCASSEWARGVSYEQYFGPGTRLTVT.

This chain joins TRBV5-1 and TRBJ1-6, with 10 positions matching TRBD1. J was trimmed by 8 bases and V by 4 bases; bases with no gene match: 9. The V gene's germline CDR1 is SGHRS and CDR2 YFSETQ. The CDR3 spans 16 residues. The chain's CDR3 is CASSPGTGTGDSPLHF. In nucleotides, the CDR3 is TGCGCCAGCAGCCCAGGTACCGGGACAGGGGATTCACCCCTCCACTTT.

This chain connects TRBV19 to TRBJ1-1, with TRBD1 matching over 7 bases. The CDR3 totals 15 residues. Germline loops: CDR1 LNHDA, CDR2 SQIVND (reference sequence). V lost 6 bases and J lost 1; bases outside the gene matches: 8. In DNA form, the CDR3 reads TGTGCCAGTAGCCCCGGAGGGGGCCGGAACACTGAAGCTTTCTTT. Translating it yields CASSPGGGRNTEAFF.

The chain recombines TRBV9 with TRBJ1-1, with TRBD1 matching 7 bases. This CDR3 is built from 15 residues. Trimming at V came to 3 bases and at J to 1 base, leaving 6 bases not matched to a gene. Germline V lookup: CDR1 SGDLS, CDR2 YYNGEE. CDR3 nucleotides: TGTGCCAGCAGCGAGGAGGGGGCGTGGAACACTGAAGCTTTCTTT. This sequence encodes CASSEEGAWNTEAFF.

This sequence joins TRBV7-3 and TRBJ2-3; TRBD2 matches 10 bases. The J segment lost 6 bases and the V segment lost 8 bases, leaving 11 bases of the junction unmatched. Germline V gene data show CDR1 as SGHTA and CDR2 as FQGTGA. The CDR3 length is 15 residues. The CDR3 region is CASAPLAGAVDTQYF. In DNA, the CDR3 is TGTGCCAGCGCCCCCCTAGCGGGAGCTGTTGATACGCAGTATTTT. The whole variable domain, remainder taken from reference TRBV7-3 and TRBJ2-3, is GAGVSQTPSNKVTEKGKYVELRCDPISGHTALYWYRQSLGQGPEFLIYFQGTGAADDSGLPNDRFFAVRPEGSVSTLKIQRTERGDSAVYLCASAPLAGAVDTQYFGPGTRLTVL.